The 24 T cell receptor beta chains listed next were all sequenced from one sample in a study of T cells in Graves' hyperthyroidism and ophthalmopathy. Amplified regions were TCR beta CDR3 sequences from RNA transcripts. In the first-round RT-PCR of the TCR CDR3, the HTBI primer set was used. TCRdb independently ran MiXCR on the multiplex PCR reads; one entry per CDR3 protein. The sample consists of hundreds of thousands of distinct CDR3 sequences, approximately 13% of them appearing once. Sequenced material: blood. The receptors here all came from a woman aged 25 to 39 with Graves' hyperthyroidism.

This clonotype was recorded at least ten times. This rearrangement joins TRBV28 to TRBJ1-1; no definite D call. V dropped 1 base and J dropped 1 base, with 10 bases sitting between them. The CDR3 is made up of 15 amino acids. Germline CDR1 reads MDHEN; CDR2 reads SYDVKM. DNA of the CDR3: TGTGCCAGCAGTTTATTAGGGTCGAAGAACACTGAAGCTTTCTTT. It is translated as CASSLLGSKNTEAFF. The full variable domain, with the rest looked up from reference TRBV28 and TRBJ1-1, is DVKVTQSSRYLVKRTGEKVFLECVQDMDHENMFWYRQDPGLGLRLIYFSYDVKMKEKGDIPEGYSVSREKKERFSLILESASTNQTSMYLCASSLLGSKNTEAFFGQGTRLTVV.

This clonotype was seen many times. J is TRBJ2-1 and V is TRBV7-6; D is unresolved. This CDR3 region has 13 residues. The germline V and J ends were trimmed by 5 bases and 8 bases, with 13 bases remaining between them. CDR1 is SGHVS and CDR2 is FNYEAQ in the germline V gene. This CDR3 reads CASSRASSYEQFF. CDR3 DNA: TGTGCCAGCAGCCGAGCCTCCTCCTATGAGCAGTTCTTC.

This clonotype showed up just once. The chain joins TRBV5-4 to TRBJ2-3; 11 nucleotides agree with TRBD2. CDR3 length: 17 amino acids. V shed 1 base, J shed 1 base, and the junction held 5 bases outside the gene matches. Per germline, CDR1 SGHNT and CDR2 YYREEE (reference sequence). CDR3 nucleotides: TGTGCCAGCAGCTTGTCTAATAGCGGGAGGGGCACAGATACGCAGTATTTT. Protein: CASSLSNSGRGTDTQYF. The whole variable domain, filled in from reference TRBV5-4 and TRBJ2-3, reads ETGVTQSPTHLIKTRGQQVTLRCSSQSGHNTVSWYQQALGQGPQFIFQYYREEENGRGNFPPRFSGLQFPNYSSELNVNALELDDSALYLCASSLSNSGRGTDTQYFGPGTRLTVL.

This clonotype was seen ten or more times. The chain is built from TRBV7-8 and TRBJ2-1, with D hard to call. The V end was cut by 5 bases, the J end by 6 bases, with 20 bases between. The CDR3 length is 16 residues. From germline, CDR1 is SGHVS and CDR2 FQNEAQ. The CDR3 region is CASSPRKDEGSNEQFF. The CDR3, as DNA: TGTGCCAGCAGCCCAAGGAAGGACGAAGGAAGCAATGAGCAGTTCTTC.

This clonotype has a count of ten or more. V is TRBV12-3 or TRBV12-4 and J is TRBJ1-4; D unclear. Trimming left V 0 bases short and J 8 bases short, with 13 bases between. CDR3 length: 15 residues. This chain's CDR3 is CASSLAGFRGEKLFF. For the CDR3, the DNA is TGTGCCAGCAGTTTAGCGGGTTTTCGAGGAGAAAAACTGTTTTTT.

The chain combines TRBV27 with TRBJ2-2; TRBD1 aligns across 9 bases. This CDR3 region has 18 residues. Germline-derived CDR1 and CDR2 are MNHEY and SMNVEV (reference sequence). Germline trimming cut 3 bases from V and 3 bases from J; bases unmatched to any gene: 11. CDR3 coding DNA: TGTGCCAGCAGTTTCCTTCGACCGGGACAGGGATACACCGGGGAGCTGTTTTTT. Translation gives CASSFLRPGQGYTGELFF.

The chain uses TRBV4-2 and TRBJ1-2; D is unclear. The CDR3 totals 15 residues. Germline V gives CDR1 LGHNA, CDR2 YNFKEQ. Trimming pared 0 bases from V and 4 bases from J, leaving 12 bases between. This CDR3 is CASSQDREGLYGYTF. For the CDR3, the DNA is TGTGCCAGCAGCCAAGATCGGGAAGGTCTCTATGGCTACACCTTC.

Concerning this clonotype: A much larger clone is a single base away; this may be a read error. The chain couples TRBV6-1 to TRBJ2-7; 8 nucleotides agree with TRBD2. The CDR3 sequence is 15 residues long. The V and J ends lost 5 bases and 4 bases, in that order; junction bases with no gene match: 10. Germline V gives CDR1 MNHNS, CDR2 SASEGT. CDR3 bases: TGTGCCAGCAGTCGATCCCGACTAGCGTGGTACGAGCAGTACTTC. This translates into CASSRSRLAWYEQYF.

This clonotype has a handful of counts. The chain carries TRBV4-3 and TRBJ2-3; a possible D gene is TRBD2 (5 bases). V lost 0 bases and J 0 bases, leaving 10 bases between the germline ends. The CDR3 contains 16 residues. Germline V gene lookup returns CDR1 LGHNA and CDR2 YSLEER. The CDR3 DNA follows: TGCGCCAGCAGCCAAGATCGCAGGACTAGCACAGATACGCAGTATTTT. Amino acids: CASSQDRRTSTDTQYF.

In its sample, this clonotype was seen many times. V gene TRBV7-9 combines with J gene TRBJ2-7; 9 nucleotides align to TRBD2. The CDR3 covers 13 residues. The V segment lost 5 bases and the J segment 6 bases; nucleotides outside the gene matches: 5. Germline CDR1 reads SEHNR; CDR2 reads FQNEAQ (reference sequence). As DNA, the CDR3 is TGTGCCAGCAGCCCGGGACTAGCACTCGAGCAGTACTTC. Its protein is CASSPGLALEQYF.

Many counts were recorded for this clonotype. The chain carries TRBV29-1 and TRBJ2-3; 7 bases agree with TRBD2. The CDR3 sequence is 14 residues long. V lost 4 bases and J lost 0; bases outside the gene matches: 4. Germline-derived CDR1 and CDR2 are SQVTM and ANQGSEA. This chain's CDR3 is CSVVKGLSTDTQYF. CDR3 nucleotides: TGCAGCGTTGTTAAGGGACTAAGCACAGATACGCAGTATTTT.

The table lists this clonotype with many counts. V gene TRBV24-1 combines with J gene TRBJ2-5; D remains unclear. Looked up from germline, CDR1 is KGHDR and CDR2 is SFDVKD. This CDR3 has 14 residues. V was cut by 2 bases and J by 4 bases, with 10 bases left in between. The CDR3 DNA is TGTGCCACCAGTGATTCCACCCAGGTAGAGACCCAGTACTTC. As protein: CATSDSTQVETQYF.

This clonotype has at least ten counts. V gene TRBV7-8 combines with J gene TRBJ2-7; possibly TRBD1 for D (5 bases). V was trimmed by 5 bases and J by 1 base, leaving 12 bases between them. Germline lookup yields CDR1 SGHVS and CDR2 FQNEAQ. CDR3 length equals 14 residues. The CDR3 loop is CASSTRQLSYEQYF. CDR3 coding DNA: TGTGCCAGCAGCACCCGACAGTTATCCTACGAGCAGTACTTC.

This clonotype has just a few counts. This chain joins TRBV11-2 and TRBJ2-3; 8 nucleotides match TRBD1. With 3 bases clipped from V and 3 bases from J, the junction kept 2 bases outside the gene matches. Germline loops: CDR1 SGHAT, CDR2 FQNNGV. The length of the CDR3 is 14 residues. In nucleotides, the CDR3 is TGTGCCAGCAGCTTGGACAGGGAAACAGATACGCAGTATTTT. It codes for CASSLDRETDTQYF. The full variable domain, completed using reference TRBV11-2 and TRBJ2-3, is EAGVAQSPRYKIIEKRQSVAFWCNPISGHATLYWYQQILGQGPKLLIQFQNNGVVDDSQLPKDRFSAERLKGVDSTLKIQPAKLEDSAVYLCASSLDRETDTQYFGPGTRLTVL.

This clonotype was detected a few times. The chain combines TRBV19 with TRBJ2-1; TRBD2 matches 9 bases. The CDR3 sequence is 15 residues long. The trim removed 3 bases at V and 13 bases at J, leaving 13 bases unmatched. The V gene's germline CDR1 is LNHDA and CDR2 SQIVND (reference sequence). The CDR3 region is CASSISSGTTRDQFF. CDR3 in DNA: TGTGCCAGTAGTATTTCTAGCGGGACTACTCGGGATCAGTTCTTC.

This clonotype was seen a handful of times. A clone one base away is much larger, so this may be a read error. The V call is TRBV28, the J call TRBJ2-2; a possible D gene is TRBD2 (5 bases). This CDR3 contains 16 residues. Trimming removed 5 bases from V and 5 bases from J, with 18 bases in between. Germline assignment: CDR1 MDHEN and CDR2 SYDVKM. DNA of the CDR3: TGTGCCAGCAGTCCTGGGCGGATCACGGGGACCGGGGAGCTGTTTTTT. As protein: CASSPGRITGTGELFF.

V gene TRBV20-1 combines with J gene TRBJ2-5; TRBD2 might be the D (9 bases). From germline, CDR1 is DFQATT and CDR2 SNEGSKA (reference sequence). The CDR3 contains 19 residues. V shed 5 bases and J shed 4 bases, with 32 bases lying between them. The CDR3 is CSAGVGAGGPGRGRETQYF. CDR3 DNA sequence: TGCAGTGCTGGAGTAGGGGCGGGAGGGCCTGGCAGGGGGCGAGAGACCCAGTACTTC.

This clonotype has a handful of counts. J is TRBJ2-3 and V is TRBV27; D is ambiguous. The CDR3 loop spans 11 amino acids. Germline lookup yields CDR1 MNHEY and CDR2 SMNVEV (reference sequence). The CDR3 DNA sequence: TGTGCGGCCTCTTCCCGAGATACGCAGTATTTT. This gives the protein CAASSRDTQYF.

In this sample, this clonotype turned up many times. The chain employs TRBV28 and TRBJ2-7, with a possible D match to TRBD1 (5 bases). This CDR3 comprises 12 residues. CDR1 and CDR2 (germline): MDHEN, SYDVKM. Between the trimmed V and J ends, which lost 5 bases and 11 bases, there was a span of 16 bases. CDR3 residues: CASSQTDSLEYF. In nucleotides, the CDR3 is TGTGCCAGCAGTCAAACCGACAGTTTAGAGTACTTC.

This clonotype was seen repeatedly, ten times or more. DNA for the CDR3: TGTGCCAGCCGGGACAGGGGTACAGATACGCAGTATTTT. Translated, it gives CASRDRGTDTQYF. V gene TRBV11-2 combines with J gene TRBJ2-3; TRBD1 matches 10 bases. The V gene's germline CDR1 is SGHAT and CDR2 FQNNGV. The trim removed 8 bases at V and 3 bases at J, leaving 2 bases unmatched. There are 13 residues in the CDR3.

The rearrangement joins TRBV5-1 to TRBJ1-4, with D unresolved. The CDR3 consists of 15 residues. The germline CDR1 and CDR2 sequences are SGHRS and YFSETQ. V was pared by 0 bases and J by 7 bases, with 13 bases between. The chain's CDR3 is CASSLGANSGEKLFF. Written as DNA, the CDR3 is TGCGCCAGCAGCTTGGGTGCAAATAGCGGTGAAAAACTGTTTTTT.

In this sample, this clonotype turned up many times. The chain uses TRBV12-3 or TRBV12-4 and TRBJ1-2; D not resolved. The CDR3 contains 12 residues. V lost 5 bases and J lost 7, with 11 bases in between. The CDR3 region is CASSASSLGYTF. The CDR3 DNA is TGTGCCAGCAGTGCCTCCAGTCTTGGCTACACCTTC.

This clonotype appeared a few times. The rearrangement joins TRBV10-3 to TRBJ2-7, with D possibly TRBD2 on 6 matching bases. V lost 3 bases and J lost 3, with 9 bases in between. CDR1 and CDR2 (germline): ENHRY, SYGVKD. The CDR3 length is 13 residues. CDR3: CAISERDFYEQYF. Written as DNA, the CDR3 is TGTGCCATCAGTGAAAGGGACTTCTACGAGCAGTACTTC.

Ten or more counts support this clonotype. The V and J genes are TRBV10-3 and TRBJ1-5; possible D gene TRBD1, 6 bases. Germline V gene data show CDR1 as ENHRY and CDR2 as SYGVKD. Trimming pared 2 bases from V and 1 base from J, leaving 6 bases between. CDR3 size: 14 residues. CDR3 amino acids: CAISEGQSNQPQHF. DNA of the CDR3: TGTGCCATCAGTGAGGGACAGAGCAATCAGCCCCAGCATTTT.